This T cell receptor (beta chain) was profiled in a study of technical replicates of blood from several donors. This table comes from immunoSEQ multiplex PCR, and its TCRdb copy is limited to in-frame clones, with some not included. Found here are 50,000 to 70,000 clones, 85% to 90% of them singletons; the top ten hold 4.6%. The CDR3 loop spans 13 amino acids. CDR1 and CDR2 (germline): ENHRY, SYGVKD. V was clipped by 6 bases and J by 1 base; unmatched bases: 2. This clone has only a few counts. The source material was PBMCs. The sequence came from a human donor in good health. Some clones in this sample may be carry-over from other donors' samples. This chain joins TRBV10-3 and TRBJ1-1, with TRBD1 matching over 7 bases. CDR3 amino acids: CAISRDRNTEAFF. In DNA, the CDR3 is TGTGCCATCAGCCGGGACAGGAACACTGAAGCTTTCTTT.